These 11 T cell receptor beta chains share one sample of origin, sequenced in a study of blood T cell repertoires in COVID-19. Sequencing was performed with immunoSEQ multiplex PCR; in TCRdb, only in-frame clones are kept and a portion is missing. The repertoire holds about 93,000 clones, 75% to 90% seen once, with about 1.5% in the top ten. Sample: peripheral blood. The receptor source for this set is a human donor with active COVID-19. The donor label of this sample is uncertain.

The chain couples TRBV7-2 to TRBJ2-3; 8 nucleotides line up with TRBD2. V lost 5 bases and J lost 4; bases outside the gene matches: 2. There are 13 residues in the CDR3. The germline gives CDR1 SGHTA, CDR2 FQGNSA. In DNA, the CDR3 is TGTGCCAGCAGCCGCGGGGGGCCAGATACGCAGTATTTT. This gives the protein CASSRGGPDTQYF.

This clone occurred a few times. V usage is TRBV7-6 and J usage is TRBJ1-5; tentatively, D is TRBD1 (6 bases). Germline V gives CDR1 SGHVS, CDR2 FNYEAQ. Trimming took 0 bases from V and 5 from J, leaving 11 bases between them. The CDR3 contains 15 residues. This CDR3 is CASSLAWGGDQPQHF. CDR3 DNA sequence: TGTGCCAGCAGCTTAGCGTGGGGGGGCGATCAGCCCCAGCATTTT.

V and J are TRBV10-2 and TRBJ1-5; 9 positions match TRBD1. Looked up from germline, CDR1 is WSHSY and CDR2 is SAAADI. Trimming removed 4 bases from V and 4 bases from J; junction bases left unmatched: 5. This CDR3 has 15 residues. This CDR3 is CASSAGQGRNQPQHF. The CDR3 DNA reads TGCGCCAGCAGTGCGGGACAGGGTAGAAATCAGCCCCAGCATTTT.

This chain joins TRBV7-3 and TRBJ2-5; possibly TRBD2 for D (6 bases). CDR3 size: 17 residues. The germline CDR1 and CDR2 sequences are SGHTA and FQGTGA. V was shortened by 1 base and J by 5 bases, with 20 bases between the two germline ends. Here the CDR3 DNA reads TGTGCCAGCAGCTTAATGGGATCCGGGGGTCTGCGGGAGACCCAGTACTTC. It codes for CASSLMGSGGLRETQYF.

The V call is TRBV6-5, the J call TRBJ1-2, with 9 bases lining up with TRBD1. There are 14 residues in the CDR3. The junction had 5 bases not matched to a gene; V was cut back by 5 bases and J by 4 bases. Germline lookup yields CDR1 MNHEY and CDR2 SVGAGI. CDR3 sequence: CASSPGQGIYGYTF. CDR3 bases: TGTGCCAGCAGTCCCGGACAGGGGATCTATGGCTACACCTTC.

This clone was picked up a small number of times. This sequence joins TRBV7-8 and TRBJ2-7, with 11 positions matching TRBD1. V was clipped by 3 bases and J by 6 bases; unmatched bases: 7. The CDR3 extends over 15 amino acids. CDR1 and CDR2 (germline): SGHVS, FQNEAQ. The CDR3 sequence is CASSFRDRGWGEQYF. The CDR3 nucleotides read TGTGCCAGCAGCTTCCGGGACAGGGGGTGGGGCGAGCAGTACTTC.

The chain has TRBV5-4 and TRBJ2-1; maybe TRBD2 (7 bases). The germline V gene encodes CDR1 SGHNT and CDR2 YYREEE (reference sequence). The V and J ends lost 4 bases and 5 bases respectively, with 25 bases between them. This CDR3 has 18 residues. The CDR3 sequence is CASSPIGGAPGINNEQFF. The CDR3 DNA reads as TGTGCCAGCAGCCCCATTGGGGGGGCCCCCGGGATCAACAATGAGCAGTTCTTC. The variable domain in full, with the rest retrieved from reference TRBV5-4 and TRBJ2-1, is ETGVTQSPTHLIKTRGQQVTLRCSSQSGHNTVSWYQQALGQGPQFIFQYYREEENGRGNFPPRFSGLQFPNYSSELNVNALELDDSALYLCASSPIGGAPGINNEQFFGPGTRLTVL.

The chain couples TRBV7-6 to TRBJ2-7; a possible D gene is TRBD2 (6 bases). In germline, CDR1 is SGHVS, CDR2 FNYEAQ. The V end lost 0 bases, the J end lost 1 base, and 16 bases lay between the germline ends. The CDR3 is 17 amino acids. The CDR3 bases are TGTGCCAGCAGCTTAGCCCCGCCTCCAGGAGGGTCCTACGAGCAGTACTTC. Translating gives CASSLAPPPGGSYEQYF.

The J gene is TRBJ2-6, the V gene TRBV7-8; D might be TRBD1 (5 bases). There are 19 residues in the CDR3. Trimming stripped 0 bases from V and 1 base from J, with 16 bases between. Looked up from germline, CDR1 is SGHVS and CDR2 is FQNEAQ. The CDR3 bases are TGTGCCAGCAGCTTAGCGGTCCCTCGACAGACTTCTGGGGCCAACGTCCTGACTTTC. Its translation is CASSLAVPRQTSGANVLTF.

In this sample, this clone turned up once. V usage is TRBV21-1 and J usage is TRBJ1-1; TRBD1, as called in the table, went unchecked against the DNA. TRBV21-1 corresponds to a pseudogene. CDR3 length: 17 residues. Here the CDR3 reads CASSYDRFWGLFTEAFF. CDR3 DNA: TGTGCCAGCAGCTACGACAGGTTTTGGGGTTTGTTCACTGAAGCTTTCTTT.

As DNA, the CDR3 is TGTGCCAGTAGTATCGTCAGGGGACAGAGCTCCTACGAGCAGTACTTC. It codes for CASSIVRGQSSYEQYF. The chain employs TRBV19 and TRBJ2-7, with 7 positions matching TRBD1. The CDR3 runs to 16 residues. The germline CDR1 and CDR2 sequences are LNHDA and SQIVND (reference sequence). V dropped 3 bases and J dropped 0; count of bases not matched to a gene: 8.